This T cell receptor beta chain was identified during a study of T cell responses to AZD1222 COVID-19 vaccine. The study, taken as a whole, reports: A mostly white British donor set with more females was recruited, and clonal diversity was possibly underestimated. Repertoire collection took place solely once the T cell response had peaked.

Turning to this clone: The antigen is undetermined.

Measured with immunoSEQ multiplex PCR; TCRdb has only the in-frame clones, and not every one. The sample yields approximately 170,000 clones, 85% to 95% seen once. Pooling covered second doses at about 4 or about 12 weeks. This clonotype originated in an adult who received the AZD1222 COVID-19 vaccine. The sequences come from peripheral blood, collected 28 days after the second AZD1222 dose.

The CDR3 loop is CASRRGVTEAFF. The CDR3, as DNA: TGCGCCAGCAGGCGAGGGGTCACTGAAGCTTTCTTT. The gene calls are TRBV5-1 and TRBJ1-1; tentatively, D is TRBD1 (5 bases). V was shortened by 5 bases and J by 4 bases, with 9 bases between the two germline ends. This CDR3 has 12 residues. Germline values: CDR1 SGHRS, CDR2 YFSETQ.